Following are 5 T cell receptor beta chains from one sample sequenced in a study of tissue T cells after allogeneic stem cell transplantation. TCRdb's table, derived via immunoSEQ multiplex PCR, lists solely in-frame clones and lacks some. The sample holds roughly 20,000 clones, roughly three quarters seen once. The sample taken for sequencing was blood. The receptors shown here come from a female BALB/c mouse in good health. MHC haplotype of the strain: H2-d.

This clone was picked up one time. The gene names given are mouse names. The read ends 1 residue early relative to the CDR3; the germline J gene fills the gap. The rearrangement links TRBV13-2 to TRBJ1-4, with unresolved D. The V gene's germline CDR1 is NNHNN and CDR2 SYGAGS (reference sequence). Deletions cut 4 bases from V and 1 base from J, with 5 bases between. This CDR3 is 13 amino acids long. CDR3 DNA, as far as it was read: TGTGCCAGCGGTACAACTTCCAACGAAAGATTATTT. As protein: CASGTTSNERLF. The whole CDR3 protein reads CASGTTSNERLFF.

Details on this clone: Each gene name is a mouse one. The read ends 1 residue early relative to the CDR3; the germline J gene fills the gap. The V call is TRBV13-1, the J call TRBJ2-2; the D is unclear. V was clipped by 2 bases and J by 0 bases, with 5 bases between them. Germline CDR1 NSHNY, CDR2 SYGAGN. There are 14 residues in the CDR3. The CDR3 reads CASSEQSNTGQLYF. The CDR3 DNA, read in part, is TGTGCCAGCAGTGAGCAGTCAAACACCGGGCAGCTCTAC.

A remark on this clone: All gene names here are mouse names. The read ends 1 residue before the CDR3 terminus; that terminus is restored from the germline J gene. The chain employs TRBV31 and TRBJ1-4, with D possibly matching TRBD1 (5 bases). Trimming took off 0 bases at V and 2 bases at J, with 10 bases between the two ends. The CDR3 covers 15 residues. CDR1 is GKSSPN, CDR2 SITVG, per germline. CDR3 bases read: TGTGCCTGGAGTCTACCGGGGGGATCCAACGAAAGATTATTT. Residues: CAWSLPGGSNERLF. The whole CDR3 reads CAWSLPGGSNERLFF.

On this clone itself: Mouse germline and gene names are used. Read coverage stops 1 residue before the CDR3 terminus; the germline J gene supplies the remainder. This sequence joins TRBV13-1 and TRBJ1-4; 10 bases map to TRBD1. This CDR3 is built from 17 residues. Germline V CDR1 and CDR2: NSHNY, SYGAGN. The J segment lost 0 bases and the V segment lost 3 bases, leaving 5 bases of the junction unmatched. The CDR3 is CASSGRDRGVSNERLFF. The part of the CDR3 DNA that was read is TGTGCCAGCAGTGGCCGGGACAGGGGAGTTTCCAACGAAAGATTATTT. The full variable domain, its missing parts supplied by reference TRBV13-1 and TRBJ1-4, is EAAVTQSPRNKVTVTGGNVTLSCRQTNSHNYMYWYRQDTGHGLRLIHYSYGAGNLRIGDVPDGYKATRTTQEDFFLLLELASPSQTSLYFCASSGRDRGVSNERLFFGHGTKLSVL.

This clone was seen more than once but under ten times. All gene names here are mouse names. The CDR3 end lies 1 residue beyond the end of the read and is filled in from the germline J gene. This chain joins TRBV13-2 and TRBJ2-7, with 8 bases identical to TRBD2. The CDR3 extends over 14 amino acids. The germline gives CDR1 NNHNN, CDR2 SYGAGS (reference sequence). The V segment lost 3 bases and the J segment 0 bases; nucleotides outside the gene matches: 2. The CDR3 loop is CASGVGGSSYEQYF. CDR3 DNA (partial): TGTGCCAGCGGTGTGGGGGGGAGCTCCTATGAACAGTAC.